The 27 T cell receptor beta chains reported below all come from one sample, sequenced in a study of blood T cell repertoires in COVID-19. The table came from immunoSEQ multiplex PCR; TCRdb's copy has only in-frame clones and leaves some out. Among 85,000 to 90,000 clones listed, 89% were seen once. The sample comprised peripheral blood. The origin of the receptors is an elderly woman with active COVID-19.

The chain carries TRBV24-1 and TRBJ1-2, with no clear D. Germline V gene lookup returns CDR1 KGHDR and CDR2 SFDVKD. Trimming cost V 6 bases and J 5 bases, with 9 bases left between them. The CDR3 runs to 12 residues. CDR3 bases: TGTGCCACCAGTACTAGAGAGTATGGCTACACCTTC. Amino acid sequence: CATSTREYGYTF.

The chain links TRBV5-5 to TRBJ2-7; the D gene is possibly TRBD2 (5 bases). CDR1 and CDR2 from the germline V gene are SGHKS and YYEKEE (reference sequence). Trimming took off 2 bases at V and 6 bases at J, with 12 bases between the two ends. CDR3 length equals 13 residues. The CDR3, as DNA: TGTGCCAGCAGCTTAGCGGACGACCTCGAGCAGTACTTC. It yields the protein CASSLADDLEQYF.

The chain is built from TRBV5-6 and TRBJ2-1, with D unresolved. This CDR3 has 14 amino acids. The V and J ends lost 6 bases and 8 bases respectively, with 18 bases between them. Per germline, CDR1 SGHDT and CDR2 YYEEEE. For the CDR3, the DNA is TGTGCCAGCACCCGACTCACCCTCGAGGATGAGCAGTTCTTC. Its protein product is CASTRLTLEDEQFF.

CDR3 sequence: CATMSRLAGSYEQYF. As DNA, the CDR3 is TGTGCCACCATGTCCCGACTAGCGGGCTCCTACGAGCAGTACTTC. The V gene is TRBV6-4, the J gene TRBJ2-7; 10 nucleotides agree with TRBD2. Losses at the gene ends were 10 bases for V and 0 bases for J; bases not matched to a gene: 9. This CDR3 is built from 15 residues. Germline lookup yields CDR1 MRHNA and CDR2 SNTAGT.

The chain recombines TRBV6-2 or TRBV6-3 with TRBJ2-5; TRBD2 might be the D (5 bases). Trimming cost V 0 bases and J 7 bases, with 15 bases left between them. Germline V lookup: CDR1 MNHEY, CDR2 SVGEGT. The CDR3 runs to 15 residues. CDR3 in amino acids: CASSYSTDPRGTQYF. The CDR3 nucleotides are TGTGCCAGCAGTTACTCCACGGACCCCCGGGGGACCCAGTACTTC.

This chain links TRBV6-6 with TRBJ2-5; D is ambiguous. Germline values: CDR1 MNHNY, CDR2 SVGAGI (reference sequence). The germline V and J ends were trimmed by 0 bases and 9 bases, with 20 bases remaining between them. This CDR3 region has 16 residues. DNA of the CDR3: TGTGCCAGCAGTTACTCGTCTTCCGCTCCCGGCCAGGCCCAGTACTTC. Protein sequence: CASSYSSSAPGQAQYF.

The gene calls are TRBV5-1 and TRBJ1-4, with D unresolved. The V gene lost 0 bases and the J gene lost 7 bases, with 13 bases spanning the gap. This CDR3 has 15 amino acids. The germline gives CDR1 SGHRS, CDR2 YFSETQ. The CDR3 DNA sequence: TGCGCCAGCAGCTTGGTGAATGGTGAGGGTGAAAAACTGTTTTTT. It specifies CASSLVNGEGEKLFF.

This chain connects TRBV7-8 to TRBJ2-1, with 11 bases matching TRBD1. V shed 5 bases, J shed 7 bases, and the junction held 7 bases outside the gene matches. The CDR3 is 15 amino acids. The germline CDR1 and CDR2 sequences are SGHVS and FQNEAQ. CDR3 sequence (DNA): TGTGCCAGCAGCGGGGACAGGGGGAGGTGGAATGAGCAGTTCTTC. This gives the protein CASSGDRGRWNEQFF.

The V gene is TRBV7-3, the J gene TRBJ2-1, with 12 bases aligning to TRBD2. Germline V lookup: CDR1 SGHTA, CDR2 FQGTGA. This CDR3 region has 14 residues. The junction had 3 bases not matched to a gene; V was cut back by 5 bases and J by 7 bases. The CDR3 DNA sequence: TGTGCCAGCAGCCACGGGACTAGCGGGAATGAGCAGTTCTTC. It specifies CASSHGTSGNEQFF.

The J gene is TRBJ1-2, the V gene TRBV11-1; D gene unclear. Trimming removed 3 bases from V and 1 base from J, with 6 bases in between. This CDR3 spans 13 amino acids. Germline-derived CDR1 and CDR2 are SGHAT and FQDESV (reference sequence). The CDR3 region is CASSLEGNYGYTF. CDR3 DNA sequence: TGTGCCAGCAGCTTGGAGGGTAACTATGGCTACACCTTC.

V usage is TRBV20-1 and J usage is TRBJ2-1; the match to TRBD1 covers 7 bases. Germline V gene lookup returns CDR1 DFQATT and CDR2 SNEGSKA (reference sequence). The CDR3 runs to 14 residues. V was pared by 3 bases and J by 0 bases, with 2 bases of the junction left unmatched. The CDR3 DNA follows: TGCAGTGCTAGTTCAGGGGGCTCCTACAATGAGCAGTTCTTC. Protein: CSASSGGSYNEQFF.

V is TRBV10-3 and J is TRBJ1-3; tentatively, D is TRBD1 (5 bases). The CDR3 spans 16 residues. Germline CDR1 reads ENHRY; CDR2 reads SYGVKD. V was pared by 3 bases and J by 0 bases, with 12 bases between. The CDR3 here is CAISDPGFGSGNTIYF. For the CDR3, the DNA is TGTGCCATCAGTGACCCAGGGTTCGGCTCTGGAAACACCATATATTTT.

This clone appeared a few times. The chain joins TRBV4-1 to TRBJ2-7, with TRBD2 matching 15 bases. This CDR3 contains 17 residues. After removal of 0 bases from V and 4 bases from J, the junction contained 4 bases not matched to a gene. The V gene's germline CDR1 is MGHRA and CDR2 YSYEKL. The CDR3 loop reads CASSQDKGTSGRYEQYF. The CDR3 DNA reads TGCGCCAGCAGCCAAGATAAGGGGACTAGCGGGAGGTACGAGCAGTACTTC.

This chain connects TRBV19 to TRBJ2-5, with TRBD1 matching over 10 bases. There are 16 residues in the CDR3. The junction had 4 bases not matched to a gene; V was cut back by 0 bases and J by 3 bases. CDR1 and CDR2 from the germline V gene are LNHDA and SQIVND (reference sequence). The CDR3 coding sequence is TGTGCCAGTAGTATAGATCGGGGGACAGGGGAAGAGACCCAGTACTTC. Residues: CASSIDRGTGEETQYF. Drawing the rest from reference TRBV19 and TRBJ2-5, the complete variable domain is DGGITQSPKYLFRKEGQNVTLSCEQNLNHDAMYWYRQDPGQGLRLIYYSQIVNDFQKGDIAEGYSVSREKKESFPLTVTSAQKNPTAFYLCASSIDRGTGEETQYFGPGTRLLVL.

The chain carries TRBV29-1 and TRBJ2-1; 13 bases map to TRBD2. With V trimmed by 5 bases and J by 0 bases, 7 bases remained unmatched. Germline assignment: CDR1 SQVTM and CDR2 ANQGSEA. This CDR3 is 17 amino acids long. The DNA for the CDR3 is TGCAGCGTTCCTAGGACTAGCGGGAGTGGCTCCTACAATGAGCAGTTCTTC. Its translation: CSVPRTSGSGSYNEQFF.

The chain uses TRBV11-2 and TRBJ2-1; 9 bases line up with TRBD2. The germline gives CDR1 SGHAT, CDR2 FQNNGV. The CDR3 covers 15 residues. V lost 6 bases and J lost 3; bases outside the gene matches: 6. In nucleotides, the CDR3 is TGTGCCAGCAGATCAGCGGGAGGAATCTACAATGAGCAGTTCTTC. Encoded protein: CASRSAGGIYNEQFF.

This sequence joins TRBV2 and TRBJ1-5; possibly TRBD1 for D (6 bases). In germline, CDR1 is SNHLY, CDR2 FYNNEI. The CDR3 covers 12 residues. V dropped 6 bases and J dropped 7 bases, with 10 bases sitting between them. The CDR3 DNA sequence: TGTGCCAGCAGGGACGACAGGCAGCCCCAGCATTTT. Residues: CASRDDRQPQHF.

V usage is TRBV6-2 or TRBV6-3 and J usage is TRBJ1-5; possibly TRBD1 for D (5 bases). CDR3 length equals 15 residues. V dropped 5 bases and J dropped 1 base, with 12 bases sitting between them. Germline assignment: CDR1 MNHEY and CDR2 SVGEGT. CDR3 coding DNA: TGTGCCAGCAGTGATTTAAGGGGAAGCAATCAGCCCCAGCATTTT. It encodes CASSDLRGSNQPQHF.

This chain connects TRBV11-3 to TRBJ2-1; D gene uncertain. Trimming removed 3 bases at V and 5 bases at J, with 8 bases between. The CDR3 sequence is 13 residues long. Germline values: CDR1 SGHNT, CDR2 YENEEA. CDR3 loop: CASSFYTDNEQFF. For the CDR3, the DNA is TGTGCCAGCAGCTTTTATACAGACAATGAGCAGTTCTTC.

CDR3 residues: CASSLGQSVPTF. The CDR3 nucleotides are TGTGCCAGCAGCCTAGGACAGTCTGTTCCCACCTTC. The chain combines TRBV7-9 with TRBJ1-2; TRBD1 might be the D (6 bases). The length of the CDR3 is 12 residues. Germline V gives CDR1 SEHNR, CDR2 FQNEAQ (reference sequence). Trimming pared 5 bases from V and 13 bases from J, leaving 17 bases between.

The chain carries TRBV4-1 and TRBJ2-4; 11 bases agree with TRBD2. The junction had 5 bases not matched to a gene; V was cut back by 4 bases and J by 3 bases. The CDR3 is 16 amino acids. Germline loops: CDR1 MGHRA, CDR2 YSYEKL. CDR3 nucleotides: TGCGCCAGCAGCCTCTTGGGGACTAGCGGCAAAAACATTCAGTACTTC. This codes for CASSLLGTSGKNIQYF.

V gene TRBV12-3 or TRBV12-4 combines with J gene TRBJ2-3, with D possibly TRBD2 on 5 matching bases. The length of the CDR3 is 13 residues. Trimming removed 5 bases at V and 6 bases at J, with 12 bases between. The CDR3 loop reads CASSLVRGDTQYF. CDR3 in DNA: TGTGCCAGCAGTCTGGTCCGAGGGGATACGCAGTATTTT.

Worth noting for this clone: Other DNA sequences in the sample encode the same CDR3. The gene calls are TRBV19 and TRBJ1-2; TRBD1 matches 8 bases. V gave up 6 bases and J gave up 5 bases; unmatched junction bases: 8. Germline CDR1 is LNHDA and CDR2 is SQIVND (reference sequence). The CDR3 has 14 residues. CDR3 sequence: CASRLTGEIYGYTF. In nucleotides, the CDR3 is TGTGCCAGTAGACTGACAGGGGAAATTTATGGCTACACCTTC.

The chain joins TRBV28 to TRBJ2-3; 15 nucleotides match TRBD2. Losses at the gene ends were 9 bases for V and 0 bases for J; bases not matched to a gene: 10. The CDR3 length is 18 residues. Germline CDR1 MDHEN, CDR2 SYDVKM. The DNA of the CDR3 is TGTGCCAGTAGGACTAGCGGGAGGGCCGGGTCTAGCACAGATACGCAGTATTTT. Its protein is CASRTSGRAGSSTDTQYF.

The CDR3 DNA reads as TGTGCCAGTAGTCCACCGGGACACCCTTACGAGCAGTACTTC. This gives the protein CASSPPGHPYEQYF. The chain couples TRBV19 to TRBJ2-7, with D perhaps matching TRBD1 (6 bases). CDR3 length: 14 amino acids. Germline CDR1 is LNHDA and CDR2 is SQIVND (reference sequence). Deletions cut 5 bases from V and 4 bases from J, with 15 bases between.

The chain employs TRBV7-2 and TRBJ2-7; TRBD2 matches 9 bases. CDR3 size: 16 residues. Germline values: CDR1 SGHTA, CDR2 FQGNSA. J was trimmed by 6 bases and V by 5 bases; bases with no gene match: 14. The CDR3 sequence: CASSAPSGGRVGEQYF. DNA for the CDR3: TGTGCCAGCAGCGCCCCTAGCGGCGGGAGGGTGGGCGAGCAGTACTTC.

This chain links TRBV12-1 with TRBJ2-1; TRBD1, the table's D call, was not compared with the DNA. TRBV12-1 is a pseudogene. This CDR3 has 18 amino acids. CDR3 nucleotides: TGTGCCAGCAGCTCCTTTTGCACCTCCGGGCCCCAGGGATACGAGCAGTTCTTC. Protein sequence: CASSSFCTSGPQGYEQFF.